This T cell receptor (beta chain) was identified in a study of blood T cell repertoires in COVID-19. The V and J ends lost 3 bases and 9 bases respectively, with 12 bases between them. CDR1 is LGHDT and CDR2 is YNNKEL in the germline V gene (reference sequence). The CDR3 length is 12 residues. In the authors' workflow: Amplified reference gene primers provided the basis for estimating nucleated cell counts. Some clones are missing from TCRdb's copy, which holds only in-frame ones; the method was immunoSEQ multiplex PCR. The V and J calls and clone size come from that table; D and trimming were worked out from the DNA. The sample shows under 450,000 clones, approximately 86% of them seen only once.

The origin of this receptor is a woman aged 55-69 years with COVID-19, enrolled during active disease. V is TRBV3-1 (or the pseudogene TRBV3-2) and J is TRBJ2-7, with TRBD1 as a possible D gene (5 bases). The specimen was peripheral blood. CDR3: CASSQDTLWQYF. The CDR3 region has the DNA TGTGCCAGCAGCCAGGACACCTTATGGCAGTACTTC.